Below, one TCR beta chain is given with its context. This sample was included in a study of blood T cell repertoires in COVID-19. Study context: Acute and convalescent COVID-19 samples came from the United States, Italy and Spain.

Libraries were prepared by immunoSEQ multiplex PCR; TCRdb keeps only in-frame clonotypes and omits some of them. Of fewer than 150,000 clones detected, around 83% appear once; the ten largest clones hold over 15%. Clinical histories supplied by participants themselves formed the basis of cohort assignment. The CDR3 sequence is 18 residues long. After removal of 4 bases from V and 4 bases from J, the junction contained 15 bases not matched to a gene. The germline CDR1 and CDR2 sequences are SGHRS and YFSETQ. The sequence was collected from a man younger than 40 who had recovered from COVID-19. The material sequenced was PBMCs or T cells enriched from blood (not recorded which). The J gene is TRBJ2-1, the V gene TRBV5-1; 9 nucleotides line up with TRBD1. For the CDR3, the DNA is TGCGCCAGCAGCGGGGACAGGGCAGGCACTAGTCCATACAATGAGCAGTTCTTC. Translated, it gives CASSGDRAGTSPYNEQFF.